Following are 15 T cell receptor beta chains from one sample sequenced in a study of cytomegalovirus exposure and HLA in healthy donors. A multiplex PCR was run with 60 Vbeta primers and 13 Jbeta primers. The repertoire was sequenced with immunoSEQ multiplex PCR; TCRdb's copy has only in-frame clones and lacks some. The sample has 250,000 or so clones, around 90% seen once; the top ten hold around 1.7%. Material for sequencing was PBMCs. The receptors were gathered from a girl aged 2 to 9 in good health and CMV-seronegative.

The J gene is TRBJ2-7, the V gene TRBV7-9, with 9 nucleotides matching TRBD1. This CDR3 is 15 amino acids long. Looked up from germline, CDR1 is SEHNR and CDR2 is FQNEAQ (reference sequence). The trim removed 3 bases at V and 3 bases at J, leaving 6 bases unmatched. As DNA, the CDR3 is TGTGCCAGCAGCTTTCCAGACAGGGGGGGCTACGAGCAGTACTTC. Protein: CASSFPDRGGYEQYF. Combining the CDR3 with reference TRBV7-9 and TRBJ2-7 gives the whole variable domain DTGVSQNPRHKITKRGQNVTFRCDPISEHNRLYWYRQTLGQGPEFLTYFQNEAQLEKSRLLSDRFSAERPKGSFSTLEIQRTEQGDSAMYLCASSFPDRGGYEQYFGPGTRLTVT.

The V call is TRBV7-6, the J call TRBJ2-7; unclear D gene. There are 13 residues in the CDR3. V lost 4 bases and J 2 bases, leaving 9 bases between the germline ends. CDR1 is SGHVS and CDR2 is FNYEAQ in the germline V gene. This chain's CDR3 is CASSSDKAYEQYF. The CDR3 bases are TGTGCCAGCAGCTCTGACAAAGCCTACGAGCAGTACTTC.

The V gene is TRBV10-3, the J gene TRBJ2-1, with D tentatively TRBD2 (5 bases). This CDR3 has 13 amino acids. Germline V gene data show CDR1 as ENHRY and CDR2 as SYGVKD. The ends were cut back, 0 bases at V and 9 bases at J, with 9 bases in the middle. CDR3 region: CAISESSRAEQFF. The CDR3 region has the DNA TGTGCCATCAGTGAGTCCTCGAGGGCTGAGCAGTTCTTC.

The chain combines TRBV28 with TRBJ2-7, with 8 positions matching TRBD1. Trimming took 3 bases from V and 5 from J; bases not matched to a gene: 6. Germline loops: CDR1 MDHEN, CDR2 SYDVKM. CDR3 length equals 14 residues. CDR3 DNA sequence: TGTGCCAGCAGTTTCCGGACAGGGTTGCACGAGCAGTACTTC. Translation gives CASSFRTGLHEQYF. Looking up the rest from reference TRBV28 and TRBJ2-7 gives the full variable domain: DVKVTQSSRYLVKRTGEKVFLECVQDMDHENMFWYRQDPGLGLRLIYFSYDVKMKEKGDIPEGYSVSREKKERFSLILESASTNQTSMYLCASSFRTGLHEQYFGPGTRLTVT.

The V gene is TRBV5-8, the J gene TRBJ2-7; TRBD1 matches at 9 bases. V shed 4 bases and J 5 bases; nucleotides not matched to a gene: 4. Germline V lookup: CDR1 SGHTS, CDR2 YDEGEE. CDR3 size: 13 residues. CDR3 coding DNA: TGTGCCAGCAGCCTGACAGGGGGAAACGAGCAGTACTTC. Its protein is CASSLTGGNEQYF.

The rearrangement uses TRBV6-5 and TRBJ2-3, with D unclear. V was clipped by 0 bases and J by 0 bases, with 4 bases between them. From germline, CDR1 is MNHEY and CDR2 SVGAGI. This CDR3 comprises 14 residues. The CDR3 loop reads CASSYSVSTDTQYF. The CDR3 DNA sequence: TGTGCCAGCAGTTACTCCGTTAGCACAGATACGCAGTATTTT.

The chain employs TRBV30 and TRBJ1-3; 7 bases align to TRBD1. In germline, CDR1 is GTSNPN, CDR2 SVGIG (reference sequence). CDR3 length equals 15 residues. V was clipped by 7 bases and J by 4 bases; unmatched bases: 13. The CDR3 region is CASSPTGTSGNTIYF. The CDR3 region has the DNA TGTGCCTCCTCCCCGACAGGGACATCGGGAAACACCATATATTTT.

The genes are TRBV6-5 and TRBJ2-5, with 9 positions matching TRBD2. The J segment lost 4 bases and the V segment lost 2 bases, leaving 5 bases of the junction unmatched. The CDR3 is made up of 15 amino acids. Germline loops: CDR1 MNHEY, CDR2 SVGAGI. The CDR3 loop is CASSYPASGTETQYF. In nucleotides, the CDR3 is TGTGCCAGCAGTTACCCGGCTAGCGGGACAGAGACCCAGTACTTC.

The DNA of the CDR3 is TGCGCCAGCAGCCATCTCACAGGGGCCCAGATCGCCAACTACGAGCAGTACTTC. Translated, it gives CASSHLTGAQIANYEQYF. The V gene is TRBV4-1, the J gene TRBJ2-7; 7 positions match TRBD1. Germline V gene lookup returns CDR1 MGHRA and CDR2 YSYEKL. CDR3 length: 18 residues. Trimming took 3 bases from V and 3 from J; bases not matched to a gene: 17.

This chain joins TRBV5-1 and TRBJ2-1, with TRBD1 matching over 9 bases. Germline V gene lookup returns CDR1 SGHRS and CDR2 YFSETQ. This CDR3 has 15 residues. The V gene end was trimmed by 6 bases and the J gene end by 5 bases; junction bases not matched to a gene: 9. CDR3 bases: TGCGCCAGCACCCCGGGACAGGGCACTAACAATGAGCAGTTCTTC. Amino acid sequence: CASTPGQGTNNEQFF.

The V and J genes are TRBV10-2 and TRBJ1-1; 7 positions match TRBD1. The V gene's germline CDR1 is WSHSY and CDR2 SAAADI. The CDR3 contains 15 residues. V dropped 8 bases and J dropped 6; count of bases not matched to a gene: 15. The CDR3 loop reads CASGSGRQGVAEAFF. The CDR3 nucleotides are TGCGCCAGCGGTTCGGGCAGACAGGGTGTCGCTGAAGCTTTCTTT.

This clone was seen just once. This chain links TRBV29-1 with TRBJ1-1, with 7 nucleotides matching TRBD1. This CDR3 region has 11 residues. Per the germline V gene, CDR1 is SQVTM and CDR2 is ANQGSEA. The junction had 2 bases not matched to a gene; V was cut back by 4 bases and J by 6 bases. CDR3 residues: CSVAQGSEAFF. The CDR3 DNA sequence: TGCAGCGTTGCACAGGGGTCTGAAGCTTTCTTT.

The chain carries TRBV5-1 and TRBJ1-5; D might be TRBD1 (6 bases). Germline CDR1 and CDR2: SGHRS and YFSETQ. V was pared by 0 bases and J by 4 bases, with 8 bases between. This CDR3 region has 14 residues. The CDR3: CASSLAQGNQPQHF. The CDR3 DNA reads as TGCGCCAGCAGCTTGGCCCAGGGGAATCAGCCCCAGCATTTT.

The chain uses TRBV11-3 and TRBJ2-1; D perhaps matches TRBD1 (7 bases). V was shortened by 1 base and J by 10 bases, with 17 bases between the two germline ends. CDR1 and CDR2 (germline): SGHNT, YENEEA. The CDR3 spans 15 residues. The CDR3 DNA sequence: TGTGCCAGCAGCTTAGGGTCTGGAGGGGGCCCCGAGCAGTTCTTC. Encoded protein: CASSLGSGGGPEQFF.

To note about this clone: One end of the junction does not line up with germline, which may come from a read error. V and J are TRBV7-9 and TRBJ2-1; no clear D gene. Germline V gene sequence: CDR1 SEHNR, CDR2 FQNEAQ (reference sequence). This CDR3 region has 11 residues. The CDR3 region has the DNA TGTTCCAGCAGCCTTCAGAATGAGCAGTTCTTC. Protein product: CSSSLQNEQFF.